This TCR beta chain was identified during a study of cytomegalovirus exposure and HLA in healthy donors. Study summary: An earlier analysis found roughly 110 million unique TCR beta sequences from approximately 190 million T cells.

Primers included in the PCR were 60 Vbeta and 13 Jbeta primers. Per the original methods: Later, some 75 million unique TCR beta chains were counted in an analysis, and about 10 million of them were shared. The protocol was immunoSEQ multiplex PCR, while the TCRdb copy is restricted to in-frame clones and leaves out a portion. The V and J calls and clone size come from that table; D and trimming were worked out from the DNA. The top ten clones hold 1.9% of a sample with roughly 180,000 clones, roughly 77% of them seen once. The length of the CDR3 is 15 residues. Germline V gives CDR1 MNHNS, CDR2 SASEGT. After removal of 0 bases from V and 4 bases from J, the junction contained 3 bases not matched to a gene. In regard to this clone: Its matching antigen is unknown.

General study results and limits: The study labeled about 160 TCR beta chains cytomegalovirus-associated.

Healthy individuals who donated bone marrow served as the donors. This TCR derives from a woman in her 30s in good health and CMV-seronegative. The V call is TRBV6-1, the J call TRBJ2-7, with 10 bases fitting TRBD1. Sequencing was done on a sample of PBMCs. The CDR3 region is CASSEASGQGYEQYF. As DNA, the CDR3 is TGTGCCAGCAGTGAAGCGTCGGGACAGGGGTACGAGCAGTACTTC.